This section outlines one T cell receptor beta chain sequence together with its context. The data were obtained in a study of CXCR3-negative and CXCR3-positive naive CD8 T cells. Libraries were UMI-labeled 5' RACE TRB cDNA. From the 5' RACE reads, TCRdb lists one entry per CDR3 protein and no DNA. The listing records around 29,000 distinct CDR3 sequences. Germline values: CDR1 MNHNY, CDR2 SVGAGI (reference sequence). The CDR3 runs to 13 residues. The specimen sequenced was memory CD8+ T cells from blood. This chain joins TRBV6-6 and TRBJ1-2. This clonotype was sampled from a human donor in good health. Some clones in this sample may be carry-over from other donors' samples. The CDR3 loop reads CASSPSVVYGYTF.